One and the same sample provided the 2 T cell receptor beta chains below, sequenced in a study of CD8+ T cells in alopecia areata. As to treatment: oral pan-JAK inhibitor, 5-10 mg twice daily. Extracted RNA was reverse transcribed, and the resulting cDNA served as sequencing template. Produced via immunoSEQ multiplex PCR; TCRdb's table is partial and in-frame only. Of 150,000 to 250,000 clones in the sample, approximately 56% were seen once. The sequenced sample was CD4+ T cells sorted from blood, obtained at week 4, from a patient treated with tofacitinib. These receptors all come from a human donor with alopecia areata.

The rearrangement uses TRBV27 and TRBJ1-6, with no clear D. The germline V gene has CDR1 MNHEY and CDR2 SMNVEV (reference sequence). Trimming stripped 1 base from V and 8 bases from J, with 6 bases between. The CDR3 sequence is 13 residues long. DNA for the CDR3: TGTGCCAGCAGTTTATTGCAGGATTCACCCCTCCACTTT. This codes for CASSLLQDSPLHF.

V and J are TRBV6-6 and TRBJ1-2, with a tentative D call TRBD1 (6 bases). Trimming left V 11 bases short and J 8 bases short, with 21 bases between. The CDR3 runs 13 residues. Germline-derived CDR1 and CDR2 are MNHNY and SVGAGI (reference sequence). CDR3 coding DNA: TGTGCCCTCCAGGAGACAGGAACAGGGGGCTACACCTTC. This gives the protein CALQETGTGGYTF.